This TCR beta chain was profiled in a study of blood T cell repertoires in COVID-19. Assay used: immunoSEQ multiplex PCR; TCRdb lists only in-frame clones, some missing. The repertoire includes 200,000 to 300,000 clones, 80% to 90% of them detected once, and about 3.4% sits in the top ten. The germline V gene has CDR1 LNHDA and CDR2 SQIVND (reference sequence). V lost 5 bases, J lost 8 bases, and 7 bases stayed unmatched. The CDR3 has 15 residues. The sample consisted of PBMCs or T cells enriched from blood (not recorded which). This clonotype originated in a woman in her thirties or forties who had been exposed to COVID-19. This sequence joins TRBV19 and TRBJ1-4, with 11 bases aligning to TRBD1. The CDR3 sequence: CASSPGGTGGEKLFF. In DNA form, the CDR3 reads TGTGCCAGTAGTCCCGGGGGGACAGGGGGAGAAAAACTGTTTTTT.